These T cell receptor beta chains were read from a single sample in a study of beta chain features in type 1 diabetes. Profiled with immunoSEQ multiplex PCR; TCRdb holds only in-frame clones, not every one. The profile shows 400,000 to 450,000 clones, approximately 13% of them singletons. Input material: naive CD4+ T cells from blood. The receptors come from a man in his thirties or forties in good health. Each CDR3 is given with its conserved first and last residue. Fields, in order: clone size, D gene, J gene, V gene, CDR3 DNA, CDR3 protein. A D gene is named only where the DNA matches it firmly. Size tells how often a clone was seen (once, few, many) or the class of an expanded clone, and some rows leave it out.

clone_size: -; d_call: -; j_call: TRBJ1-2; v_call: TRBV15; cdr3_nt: TGTGCCACCAGCAGAGATGTTGGCCCCTATGGCTACACCTTC; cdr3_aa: CATSRDVGPYGYTF
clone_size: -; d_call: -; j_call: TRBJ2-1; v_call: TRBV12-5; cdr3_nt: TGTGCTAGTGGTTTGGTAGTTGGCAGGGCCTACAATGAGCAGTTCTTC; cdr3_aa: CASGLVVGRAYNEQFF
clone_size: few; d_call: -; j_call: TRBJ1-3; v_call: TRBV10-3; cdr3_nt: TGTGCCATCGTGGCCAGCTCTGGAAACACCATATATTTT; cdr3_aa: CAIVASSGNTIYF
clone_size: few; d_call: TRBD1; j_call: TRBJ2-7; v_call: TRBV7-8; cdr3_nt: TGTGCCAGCAGCTTTGGGGGACAGGAATTCTACGAGCAGTACTTC; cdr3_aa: CASSFGGQEFYEQYF
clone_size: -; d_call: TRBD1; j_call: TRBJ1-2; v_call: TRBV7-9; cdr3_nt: TGTGCCAGCAGCTTGGGACAGAACTATGGCTACACCTTC; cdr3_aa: CASSLGQNYGYTF
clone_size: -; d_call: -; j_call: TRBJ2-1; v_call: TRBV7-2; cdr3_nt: TGTGCCAGCAGCTGGAGGGGAAATGAGCAGTTCTTC; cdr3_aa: CASSWRGNEQFF
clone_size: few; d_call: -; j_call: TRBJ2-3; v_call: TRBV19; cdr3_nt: TGTGCCAGTAGGAGTCAGGGAAGCACAGATACGCAGTATTTT; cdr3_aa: CASRSQGSTDTQYF
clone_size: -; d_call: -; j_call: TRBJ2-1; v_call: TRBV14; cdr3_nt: TGTGCCAGCAGCCCCCGTCGGGACGTCCGGCTCAACAATGAGCAGTTCTTC; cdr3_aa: CASSPRRDVRLNNEQFF
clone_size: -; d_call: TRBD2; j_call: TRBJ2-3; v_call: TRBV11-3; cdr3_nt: TGTGCCAGCAGCCCCCGGACTAGCGGCACAGATACGCAGTATTTT; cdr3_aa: CASSPRTSGTDTQYF
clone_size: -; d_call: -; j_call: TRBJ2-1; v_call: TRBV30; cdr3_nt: TGTGCCTGGAGTAATCTAGGGGGAAATGAGCAGTTCTTC; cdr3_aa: CAWSNLGGNEQFF
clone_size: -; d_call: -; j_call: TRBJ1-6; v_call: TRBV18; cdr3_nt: TGTGCCAGCTCACTCAGGGCGGATTCACCCCTCCACTTT; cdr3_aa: CASSLRADSPLHF
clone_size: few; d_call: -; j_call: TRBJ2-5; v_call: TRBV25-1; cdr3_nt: TGTGCCAGCAGTGAATATGGGCCTGGGCGGACCCAGTACTTC; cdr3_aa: CASSEYGPGRTQYF
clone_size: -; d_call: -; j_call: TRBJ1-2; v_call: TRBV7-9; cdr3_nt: TGTGCCACCCAGTTGTCTCGTTCTAATGGCTACACCTTC; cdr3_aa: CATQLSRSNGYTF
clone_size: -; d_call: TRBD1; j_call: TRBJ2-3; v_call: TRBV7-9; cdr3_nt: TGTGCCAGCAGCTCCCGACAGGGGGTCATGTCAGATACGCAGTATTTT; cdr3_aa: CASSSRQGVMSDTQYF
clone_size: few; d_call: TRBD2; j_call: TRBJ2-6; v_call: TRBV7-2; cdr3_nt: TGTGCCAGCAGCCAGGGACTAGCGGGAGGATATGTCCTGACTTTC; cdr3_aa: CASSQGLAGGYVLTF
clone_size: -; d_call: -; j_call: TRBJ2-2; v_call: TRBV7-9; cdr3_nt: TGTGCCAGCAGGGAAAGAGAGGGTACGAACACCGGGGAGCTGTTTTTT; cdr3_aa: CASREREGTNTGELFF
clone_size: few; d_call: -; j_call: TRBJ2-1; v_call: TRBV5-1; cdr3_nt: TGCGCCAGCAGCTTGGGCGGAAACTCCTACAATGAGCAGTTCTTC; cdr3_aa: CASSLGGNSYNEQFF
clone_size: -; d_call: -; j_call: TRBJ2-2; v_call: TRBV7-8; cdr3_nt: TGTGCCAGCAGCCCAACCAGGAGCACCGGGGAGCTGTTTTTT; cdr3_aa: CASSPTRSTGELFF
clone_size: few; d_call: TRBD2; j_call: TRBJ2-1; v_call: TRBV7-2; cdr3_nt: TGTGCCAGCAGCTCCATCACTAGCGGGACTAACAATGAGCAGTTCTTC; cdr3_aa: CASSSITSGTNNEQFF
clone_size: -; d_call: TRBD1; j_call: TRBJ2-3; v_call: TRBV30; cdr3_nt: TGTGCCTGGAGTCCCCAACAGGGGATGCGTTCCTCAGATACGCAGTATTTT; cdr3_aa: CAWSPQQGMRSSDTQYF
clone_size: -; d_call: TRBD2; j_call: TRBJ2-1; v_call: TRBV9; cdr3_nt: TGTGCCAGCAGCGTTACGGGGGGCTCCTACAATGAGCAGTTCTTC; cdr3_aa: CASSVTGGSYNEQFF
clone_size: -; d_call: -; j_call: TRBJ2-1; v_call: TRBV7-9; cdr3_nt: TGTGCCAGCAGCTCAAAGGGAGAGAACAATGAGCAGTTCTTC; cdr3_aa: CASSSKGENNEQFF
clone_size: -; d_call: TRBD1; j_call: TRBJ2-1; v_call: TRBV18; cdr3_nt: TGTGCCAGCTCACCTTCGACAGGGTCGATACAGTTCTTC; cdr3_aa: CASSPSTGSIQFF
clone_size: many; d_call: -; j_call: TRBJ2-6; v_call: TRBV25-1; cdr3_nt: TGTGCCAGCAGTGAACAGGGAGGTCGCTCTGGGGCCAACGTCCTGACTTTC; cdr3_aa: CASSEQGGRSGANVLTF
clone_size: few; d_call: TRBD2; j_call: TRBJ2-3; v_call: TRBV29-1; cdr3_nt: TGCAGCGTTGAAGTCCTCCCGGCTAGCGGATTCTCCACAGATACGCAGTATTTT; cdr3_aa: CSVEVLPASGFSTDTQYF
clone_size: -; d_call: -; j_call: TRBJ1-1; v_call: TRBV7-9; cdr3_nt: TGTGCCAGCAGCGACTCCCTGGTCGACAGTTCCATGAACACTGAAGCTTTCTTT; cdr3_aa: CASSDSLVDSSMNTEAFF
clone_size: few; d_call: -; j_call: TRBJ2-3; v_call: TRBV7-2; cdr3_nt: TGTGCCAGCAGCCCCCCGGGACTGACCACAGATACGCAGTATTTT; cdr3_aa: CASSPPGLTTDTQYF
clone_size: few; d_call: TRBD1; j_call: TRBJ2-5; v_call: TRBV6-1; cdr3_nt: TGTGCCAGCAGGGATTCAGGGGGCCAAGAGACCCAGTACTTC; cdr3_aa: CASRDSGGQETQYF
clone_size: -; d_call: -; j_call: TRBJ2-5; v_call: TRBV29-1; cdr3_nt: TGCAGCGCCACTTTCCCGGGACGGCTCCAAGAGACCCAGTACTTC; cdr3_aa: CSATFPGRLQETQYF
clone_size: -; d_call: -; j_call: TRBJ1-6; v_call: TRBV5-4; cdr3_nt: TGTGCCAGCAGCTTGGGTCGGCCAGGGTTGAATTCACCCCTCCACTTT; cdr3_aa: CASSLGRPGLNSPLHF
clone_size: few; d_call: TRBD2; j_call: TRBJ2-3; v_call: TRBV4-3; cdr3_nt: TGCGCCAGCAGCCAGACTAGCGGGGGAGTCGCTAGCACAGATACGCAGTATTTT; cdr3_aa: CASSQTSGGVASTDTQYF
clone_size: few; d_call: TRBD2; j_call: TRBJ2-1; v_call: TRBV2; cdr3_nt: TGTGCCAGCAGTCCGCGGGCAGGAGTATTACTAGCGGGAGTCCATGAGCAGTTCTTC; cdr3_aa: CASSPRAGVLLAGVHEQFF
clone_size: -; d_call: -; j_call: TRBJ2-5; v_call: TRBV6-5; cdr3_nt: TGTGCCAGCAGTAGGGATTTAGAAGAGACCCAGTACTTC; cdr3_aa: CASSRDLEETQYF
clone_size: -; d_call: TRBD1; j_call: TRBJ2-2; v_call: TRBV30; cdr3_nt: TGTGCCTGGAGTACCCAGACAGGGTTAGCCGGGGAGCTGTTTTTT; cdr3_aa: CAWSTQTGLAGELFF
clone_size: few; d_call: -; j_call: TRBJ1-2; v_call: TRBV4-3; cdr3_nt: TGCGCCAGCAGCCAAGAAATTGTCCGCGGACGCAGCCCGTGGGGCTACACCTTC; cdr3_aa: CASSQEIVRGRSPWGYTF
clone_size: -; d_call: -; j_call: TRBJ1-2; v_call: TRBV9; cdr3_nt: TGTGCCAGCAGCGTAGCGGGGTCGGGGAACTATGGCTACACCTTC; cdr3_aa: CASSVAGSGNYGYTF
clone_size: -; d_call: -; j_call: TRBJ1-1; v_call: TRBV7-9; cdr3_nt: TGTGCCAGCAGCTTAGATGCAGGCACCTTTCGGGAGAACACTGAAGCTTTCTTT; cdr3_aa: CASSLDAGTFRENTEAFF
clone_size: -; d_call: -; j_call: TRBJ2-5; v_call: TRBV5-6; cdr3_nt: TGTGCCAGCAGCTTGTTCCAGGAGACCCAGTACTTC; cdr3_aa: CASSLFQETQYF
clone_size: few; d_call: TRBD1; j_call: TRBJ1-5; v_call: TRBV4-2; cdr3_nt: TGTGCCAGCAGCCACGGACAGGGGGGCAATCAGCCCCAGCATTTT; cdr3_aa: CASSHGQGGNQPQHF
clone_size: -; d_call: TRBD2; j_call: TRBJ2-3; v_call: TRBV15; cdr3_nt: TGTGCCACCAGCAGCGCTCCGGGCGGGAGGGGGACAGATACGCAGTATTTT; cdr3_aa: CATSSAPGGRGTDTQYF
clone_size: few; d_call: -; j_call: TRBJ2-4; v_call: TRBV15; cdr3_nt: TGTGCCACCAGCAGAGATCTCCTAAACTTTCAGTACTTC; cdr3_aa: CATSRDLLNFQYF
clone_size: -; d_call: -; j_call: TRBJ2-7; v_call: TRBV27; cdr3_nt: TGTGCCAGCAGTCCGACGGGACATACCTACGAGCAGTACTTC; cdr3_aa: CASSPTGHTYEQYF
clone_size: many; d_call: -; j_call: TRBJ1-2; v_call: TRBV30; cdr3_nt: TGTGCCTGGAGGGAATTTGCTGGAAACTATGGCTACACCTTC; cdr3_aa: CAWREFAGNYGYTF
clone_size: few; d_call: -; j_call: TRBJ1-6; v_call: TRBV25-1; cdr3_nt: TGTGCCAGCAGTGGGGGGAATTCACCCCTCCACTTT; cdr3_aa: CASSGGNSPLHF
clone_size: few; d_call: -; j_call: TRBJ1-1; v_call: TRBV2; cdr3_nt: TGTGCCAGCACCACGGGGGCAGCCTCCAGTGGTACTGAAGCTTTCTTT; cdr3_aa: CASTTGAASSGTEAFF